This T cell receptor (beta chain) originates from a study of control samples from healthy donors and cancer patients. V was shortened by 5 bases and J by 0 bases, with 5 bases between the two germline ends. Germline V gives CDR1 GTSNPN, CDR2 SVGIG (reference sequence). The CDR3 extends over 13 amino acids. The assay was immunoSEQ multiplex PCR, and TCRdb's table has in-frame clones only and misses some. The repertoire includes 100,000 to 150,000 clones, around 93% of them detected once, and around 2.1% sits in the top ten. This sequence was found in a woman aged 45-60 years in good health. This chain uses TRBV30 with TRBJ1-6; D remains unclear. The sequencing input was blood. This chain's CDR3 is CAWGRSYNSPLHF. The CDR3 bases are TGTGCCTGGGGGCGCTCCTATAATTCACCCCTCCACTTT.